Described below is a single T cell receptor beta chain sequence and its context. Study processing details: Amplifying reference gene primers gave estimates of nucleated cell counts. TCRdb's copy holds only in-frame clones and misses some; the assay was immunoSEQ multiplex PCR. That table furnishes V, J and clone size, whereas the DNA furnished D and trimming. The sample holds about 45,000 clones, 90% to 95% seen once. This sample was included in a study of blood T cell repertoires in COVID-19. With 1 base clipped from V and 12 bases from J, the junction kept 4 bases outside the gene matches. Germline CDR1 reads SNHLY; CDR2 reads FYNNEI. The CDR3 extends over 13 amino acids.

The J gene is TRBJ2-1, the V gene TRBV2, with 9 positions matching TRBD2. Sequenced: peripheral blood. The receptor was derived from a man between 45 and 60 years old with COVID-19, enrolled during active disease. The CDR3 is CASSEVSGGWQFF. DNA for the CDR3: TGTGCCAGCAGTGAAGTTAGCGGGGGTTGGCAGTTCTTC.